A selection of T cell receptor beta chains follows, all from one sample in a study of blood T cell repertoires in COVID-19. TCRdb's table, derived via immunoSEQ multiplex PCR, lists solely in-frame clones and lacks some. The sample records under 150,000 clones, approximately 90% being singletons. The specimen was peripheral blood. Every receptor here comes from a man aged 45-65 years with acute or convalescent COVID-19. CDR3s include the opening cysteine and the closing phenylalanine or tryptophan. Fields, in order: CDR3 length, clone size, D gene, V gene, J gene, CDR3 protein, CDR3 DNA. D genes are given only for firm matches. Clone size is given for some rows only: seen once, a few or many times, or a class if the clone is expanded.

length: 17; size: -; D: TRBD2; V: TRBV4-2; J: TRBJ2-7; CDR3: CASSQAKIAGVMGEQYF; DNA: TGTGCCAGCAGCCAAGCTAAGATAGCGGGAGTAATGGGTGAGCAGTACTTC
length: 18; size: -; D: TRBD2; V: TRBV5-6; J: TRBJ2-3; CDR3: CASSWAAVASGSSDTQYF; DNA: TGTGCCAGCAGCTGGGCCGCGGTTGCAAGCGGGAGTTCAGATACGCAGTATTTT
length: 17; size: -; D: -; V: TRBV15; J: TRBJ1-2; CDR3: CATSRDFGGRVNYGYTF; DNA: TGTGCCACCAGCAGAGATTTCGGGGGGCGCGTAAACTATGGCTACACCTTC
length: 14; size: -; D: -; V: TRBV5-1; J: TRBJ2-5; CDR3: CASSLAGGQETQYF; DNA: TGCGCCAGCAGCTTGGCCGGCGGGCAAGAGACCCAGTACTTC
length: 13; size: -; D: TRBD1; V: TRBV30; J: TRBJ1-2; CDR3: CAWSPDRGDGYTF; DNA: TGTGCCTGGAGCCCGGACAGGGGGGATGGCTACACCTTC
length: 13; size: -; D: -; V: TRBV6-1; J: TRBJ2-7; CDR3: CASSEEGAYEQYF; DNA: TGTGCCAGCAGTGAAGAGGGGGCCTACGAGCAGTACTTC
length: 14; size: -; D: -; V: TRBV27; J: TRBJ2-2; CDR3: CASSLRTNTGELFF; DNA: TGTGCCAGCAGTTTGAGGACGAACACCGGGGAGCTGTTTTTT
length: 17; size: -; D: -; V: TRBV9; J: TRBJ1-3; CDR3: CASSVGEGVISGNTIYF; DNA: TGTGCCAGCAGCGTAGGGGAGGGGGTAATCTCTGGAAACACCATATATTTT
length: 15; size: -; D: -; V: TRBV4-3; J: TRBJ1-3; CDR3: CASSPAGNSGNTIYF; DNA: TGCGCCAGCAGCCCTGCAGGGAACTCTGGAAACACCATATATTTT
length: 17; size: -; D: TRBD2; V: TRBV10-3; J: TRBJ2-7; CDR3: CAISGPGLAGGPYEQYF; DNA: TGTGCCATCAGTGGTCCAGGACTAGCGGGAGGGCCCTACGAGCAGTACTTC
length: 14; size: once; D: TRBD2; V: TRBV6-5; J: TRBJ2-7; CDR3: CASSRSTSGSEQYF; DNA: TGTGCCAGCAGTAGAAGTACTAGCGGGAGCGAGCAGTACTTC
length: 16; size: -; D: TRBD2; V: TRBV7-8; J: TRBJ2-1; CDR3: CASSPTSGTPYNEQFF; DNA: TGTGCCAGCAGTCCGACTAGCGGGACCCCCTACAATGAGCAGTTCTTC
length: 15; size: -; D: TRBD1; V: TRBV5-1; J: TRBJ2-5; CDR3: CASSRGDSLQETQYF; DNA: TGCGCCAGCAGCCGAGGGGACAGCCTTCAAGAGACCCAGTACTTC
length: 15; size: -; D: TRBD2; V: TRBV5-1; J: TRBJ2-2; CDR3: CASSFNAGEAGELFF; DNA: TGCGCCAGCAGCTTTAATGCGGGAGAGGCCGGGGAGCTGTTTTTT
length: 16; size: -; D: TRBD1; V: TRBV5-4; J: TRBJ1-1; CDR3: CASSSSGQGWNTEAFF; DNA: TGTGCCAGCAGCTCCTCCGGACAGGGCTGGAACACTGAAGCTTTCTTT
length: 16; size: -; D: -; V: TRBV5-1; J: TRBJ1-1; CDR3: CASSLGGAQSNTEAFF; DNA: TGCGCCAGCAGCTTGGGTGGGGCGCAGTCGAACACTGAAGCTTTCTTT
length: 16; size: once; D: TRBD2; V: TRBV6-1; J: TRBJ2-5; CDR3: CASSALAGATVGTQYF; DNA: TGTGCCAGCAGTGCCCTAGCGGGTGCCACCGTAGGGACCCAGTACTTC
length: 17; size: -; D: -; V: TRBV7-8; J: TRBJ1-3; CDR3: CASSLSVGGGSGNTIYF; DNA: TGTGCCAGCAGCTTATCGGTGGGCGGAGGCTCTGGAAACACCATATATTTT
length: 15; size: -; D: TRBD1; V: TRBV11-3; J: TRBJ2-1; CDR3: CASSPRDRVGNEQFF; DNA: TGTGCCAGCAGCCCCCGGGACAGGGTAGGCAATGAGCAGTTCTTC
length: 11; size: -; D: -; V: TRBV7-9; J: TRBJ2-5; CDR3: CASSGEETQYF; DNA: TGTGCCAGCAGCGGAGAAGAGACCCAGTACTTC
length: 14; size: -; D: TRBD1; V: TRBV7-9; J: TRBJ2-7; CDR3: CASSGTVPPHEQYF; DNA: TGTGCCAGCAGCGGGACAGTCCCACCCCACGAGCAGTACTTC
length: 14; size: once; D: -; V: TRBV9; J: TRBJ1-2; CDR3: CASSPGTSDYGYTF; DNA: TGTGCCAGCAGCCCCGGGACATCTGACTATGGCTACACCTTC
length: 17; size: -; D: -; V: TRBV30; J: TRBJ1-6; CDR3: CAWSVPHLSSYNSPLHF; DNA: TGTGCCTGGAGTGTACCCCACTTGAGCTCCTATAATTCACCCCTCCACTTT
length: 16; size: -; D: TRBD2; V: TRBV5-1; J: TRBJ2-3; CDR3: CASIATSGRAPDTQYF; DNA: TGCGCCAGTATCGCTACTAGCGGGAGGGCCCCAGATACGCAGTATTTT
length: 15; size: -; D: -; V: TRBV12-1; J: TRBJ1-1; CDR3: CASRFPGQANTEAFF; DNA: TGTGCCAGCAGATTTCCGGGACAGGCTAACACTGAAGCTTTCTTT
length: 15; size: -; D: -; V: TRBV6-4; J: TRBJ1-2; CDR3: CASSDSYRFPYGYTF; DNA: TGTGCCAGCAGTGACTCCTACAGGTTCCCCTATGGCTACACCTTC
length: 13; size: -; D: -; V: TRBV10-3; J: TRBJ2-3; CDR3: CAIKRENTDTQYF; DNA: TGTGCCATCAAGAGGGAAAACACAGATACGCAGTATTTT
length: 15; size: -; D: TRBD1; V: TRBV24-1; J: TRBJ1-4; CDR3: CATSDPQGAGEKLFF; DNA: TGTGCCACCAGTGATCCGCAGGGGGCGGGAGAAAAACTGTTTTTT
length: 13; size: -; D: -; V: TRBV18; J: TRBJ1-2; CDR3: CASSPSVNYGYTF; DNA: TGTGCCAGCTCACCTTCCGTAAACTATGGCTACACCTTC
length: 14; size: -; D: TRBD1; V: TRBV30; J: TRBJ1-2; CDR3: CAWSVPGQGYGYTF; DNA: TGTGCCTGGAGTGTACCAGGACAGGGCTATGGCTACACCTTC
length: 15; size: -; D: TRBD2; V: TRBV6-5; J: TRBJ2-1; CDR3: CASRSSSGSLNEQFF; DNA: TGTGCCAGCAGGTCTTCTAGCGGGAGTTTAAATGAGCAGTTCTTC
length: 14; size: -; D: -; V: TRBV4-3; J: TRBJ1-2; CDR3: CASSQDPGTLGYTF; DNA: TGCGCCAGCAGCCAAGATCCGGGGACATTGGGCTACACCTTC
length: 16; size: -; D: -; V: TRBV12-2; J: TRBJ2-7; CDR3: CASRFVPAGPNYEQYF; DNA: TGTGCAAGTCGCTTCGTACCAGCGGGACCGAACTACGAGCAGTACTTC
length: 14; size: -; D: -; V: TRBV19; J: TRBJ2-7; CDR3: CASSMVGSSYEQYF; DNA: TGTGCCAGTAGTATGGTGGGCAGCTCCTACGAGCAGTACTTC
length: 14; size: -; D: -; V: TRBV5-6; J: TRBJ1-1; CDR3: CASSLGARNTEAFF; DNA: TGTGCCAGCAGCTTAGGAGCGCGGAACACTGAAGCTTTCTTT
length: 13; size: -; D: -; V: TRBV19; J: TRBJ1-1; CDR3: CATYRVGYTEAFF; DNA: TGTGCCACCTACAGGGTGGGATACACTGAAGCTTTCTTT
length: 15; size: -; D: -; V: TRBV30; J: TRBJ1-2; CDR3: CAWRQRGTGRDGYTF; DNA: TGTGCCTGGAGGCAAAGGGGCACCGGACGAGATGGCTACACCTTC
length: 16; size: once; D: TRBD1; V: TRBV30; J: TRBJ1-6; CDR3: CAWSNKGTDNNSPLHF; DNA: TGTGCCTGGAGTAACAAAGGGACAGACAATAATTCACCCCTCCACTTT
length: 15; size: -; D: TRBD2; V: TRBV6-1; J: TRBJ2-1; CDR3: CASSEMGYRGGEQFF; DNA: TGTGCCAGCAGTGAAATGGGTTATCGGGGGGGTGAGCAGTTCTTC
length: 14; size: -; D: -; V: TRBV25-1; J: TRBJ1-1; CDR3: CASGDVQVNTEAFF; DNA: TGTGCCAGCGGCGACGTCCAGGTGAACACTGAAGCTTTCTTT
length: 14; size: -; D: -; V: TRBV24-1; J: TRBJ2-3; CDR3: CATSDPSSTDTQYF; DNA: TGTGCCACCAGTGATCCCTCTAGCACAGATACGCAGTATTTT
length: 19; size: -; D: -; V: TRBV23-1; J: TRBJ2-7; CDR3: CASSHCVEGPLSISYEQYF; DNA: TGCGCCAGCAGTCATTGCGTCGAGGGCCCACTAAGCATCTCCTACGAGCAGTACTTC
length: 14; size: once; D: -; V: TRBV28; J: TRBJ1-2; CDR3: CASRGAGWNYGYTF; DNA: TGTGCCAGCAGAGGGGCAGGGTGGAACTATGGCTACACCTTC
length: 14; size: -; D: -; V: TRBV25-1; J: TRBJ1-5; CDR3: CASSVGAGNQPQHF; DNA: TGTGCCAGCAGTGTAGGGGCAGGCAATCAGCCCCAGCATTTT
length: 10; size: -; D: -; V: TRBV15; J: TRBJ1-4; CDR3: CATSGEKLFF; DNA: TGTGCCACCTCCGGTGAAAAACTGTTTTTT
length: 16; size: -; D: -; V: TRBV5-1; J: TRBJ1-4; CDR3: CASSQRPDEFNEKLFF; DNA: TGCGCCAGCAGCCAGCGACCCGACGAATTTAATGAAAAACTGTTTTTT
length: 13; size: -; D: -; V: TRBV12-3/TRBV12-4; J: TRBJ2-1; CDR3: CASSFLRDGEQFF; DNA: TGTGCCAGCAGTTTTCTGCGGGACGGTGAGCAGTTCTTC
length: 15; size: -; D: -; V: TRBV20-1; J: TRBJ2-7; CDR3: CSASHSAGSTYEQYF; DNA: TGCAGTGCTAGTCATTCGGCGGGGTCCACCTACGAGCAGTACTTC
length: 13; size: -; D: -; V: TRBV21-1; J: TRBJ2-7; CDR3: CASNRDFSYEQYF; DNA: TGTGCCAGCAATAGGGACTTCTCCTACGAGCAGTACTTC
length: 14; size: once; D: TRBD2; V: TRBV7-9; J: TRBJ2-5; CDR3: CASSRGLAEETQYF; DNA: TGTGCCAGCAGCCGGGGACTAGCGGAAGAGACCCAGTACTTC
length: 15; size: -; D: -; V: TRBV7-2; J: TRBJ1-5; CDR3: CASSQQGNSNQPQHF; DNA: TGTGCCAGCAGCCAACAGGGTAATAGCAATCAGCCCCAGCATTTT
length: 16; size: -; D: -; V: TRBV21-1; J: TRBJ1-1; CDR3: CASSKGGLTLNTEAFF; DNA: TGTGCCAGCAGCAAAGGTGGACTTACCTTGAACACTGAAGCTTTCTTT
length: 18; size: -; D: TRBD2; V: TRBV4-3; J: TRBJ2-1; CDR3: CASSQGAWTSGSYNEQFF; DNA: TGCGCCAGCAGCCAAGGTGCGTGGACTAGCGGGAGTTACAATGAGCAGTTCTTC
length: 15; size: -; D: TRBD1; V: TRBV6-5; J: TRBJ1-4; CDR3: CASDTGTGGREKLFF; DNA: TGTGCCAGCGATACAGGAACAGGGGGCCGGGAAAAACTGTTTTTT
length: 11; size: -; D: -; V: TRBV6-5; J: TRBJ1-2; CDR3: CATGGGVGYTF; DNA: TGTGCCACTGGGGGAGGAGTTGGCTACACCTTC